This T cell receptor beta chain was documented in a study of shared clonotypes between healthy human individuals. Study conclusions and caveats: Naive subsets generally exceeded memory subsets in estimated richness. The study sampled only blood, and tissue repertoires likely differ.

Sequenced by immunoSEQ multiplex PCR; TCRdb stores in-frame clones only, minus some. The table records roughly 2.5 million clones, 85% to 95% of them present only once. This clone was seen only once. Its cognate antigen is unknown. The CDR3 is made up of 20 amino acids. Per germline, CDR1 SGHRS and CDR2 YFSETQ. Losses at the gene ends were 2 bases for V and 0 bases for J; bases not matched to a gene: 10. This chain connects TRBV5-1 to TRBJ2-1, with 14 bases matching TRBD2. The clonotype was recovered from a man between 18 and 29 years old in good health. Sequencing was carried out using naive CD4+ T cells sorted from blood. Subset indicated: CD45RA+ positively selected. DNA for the CDR3: TGCGCCAGCAGCTTCGGACTAGCGGGAGGCCTCGGAAGCTCCTACAATGAGCAGTTCTTC. Its translation is CASSFGLAGGLGSSYNEQFF. Combining the CDR3 with reference TRBV5-1 and TRBJ2-1 gives the whole variable domain KAGVTQTPRYLIKTRGQQVTLSCSPISGHRSVSWYQQTPGQGLQFLFEYFSETQRNKGNFPGRFSGRQFSNSRSEMNVSTLELGDSALYLCASSFGLAGGLGSSYNEQFFGPGTRLTVL.